These 27 T cell receptor beta chains share one sample of origin, sequenced in a study of OX40 agonist ivuxolimab in advanced cancers. TCRdb's table, derived via immunoSEQ multiplex PCR, lists solely in-frame clones and lacks some. The repertoire holds 75,000 to 90,000 clones, with about 91% as singletons. The source material was CD4+ or CD8+ T cells sorted from blood, sampled in a trial of the OX40 agonist ivuxolimab. The receptors here all came from an adult with an advanced solid tumor such as melanoma, head and neck, liver or kidney cancer.

The rearrangement joins TRBV6-4 to TRBJ1-1, with D unresolved. V was clipped by 2 bases and J by 2 bases, with 9 bases between them. The CDR3 sequence is 14 residues long. The V gene's germline CDR1 is MRHNA and CDR2 SNTAGT. Written as DNA, the CDR3 is TGTGCCAGCAGTGACGGGCAGACCAACACTGAAGCTTTCTTT. Amino acid sequence: CASSDGQTNTEAFF.

This chain joins TRBV5-6 and TRBJ1-2; D is ambiguous. Germline CDR1 is SGHDT and CDR2 is YYEEEE. This CDR3 is built from 13 residues. Trimming left V 2 bases short and J 2 bases short, with 7 bases between. In DNA, the CDR3 is TGTGCCAGCAGCTTTGGAGTCAACTATGGCTACACCTTC. Residues: CASSFGVNYGYTF.

The V call is TRBV7-9, the J call TRBJ2-7; 9 nucleotides align to TRBD1. This CDR3 is 13 amino acids long. Trimming at V came to 4 bases and at J to 7 bases, leaving 5 bases not matched to a gene. CDR1 is SEHNR and CDR2 is FQNEAQ in the germline V gene (reference sequence). Here the CDR3 reads CASSSTGGREQYF. The CDR3 DNA follows: TGTGCCAGCAGCTCAACAGGGGGCCGGGAGCAGTACTTC.

The chain carries TRBV6-1 and TRBJ2-1; D is uncertain. Looked up from germline, CDR1 is MNHNS and CDR2 is SASEGT. The CDR3 is 13 residues long. V shed 1 base and J shed 12 bases, with 13 bases lying between them. This CDR3 reads CASSEEFRRMQFF. CDR3 DNA: TGTGCCAGCAGTGAAGAGTTCAGGCGGATGCAGTTCTTC.

The chain is built from TRBV7-8 and TRBJ1-1; 8 bases are a match to TRBD1. V dropped 5 bases and J dropped 6; count of bases not matched to a gene: 5. Germline lookup yields CDR1 SGHVS and CDR2 FQNEAQ. This CDR3 contains 13 residues. The CDR3 coding sequence is TGTGCCAGCAGCCCCGACAGGGGCTCTGAAGCTTTCTTT. Encoded protein: CASSPDRGSEAFF. The full variable domain, its missing parts supplied by reference TRBV7-8 and TRBJ1-1, is GAGVSQSPRYKVAKRGQDVALRCDPISGHVSLFWYQQALGQGPEFLTYFQNEAQLDKSGLPSDRFFAERPEGSVSTLKIQRTQQEDSAVYLCASSPDRGSEAFFGQGTRLTVV.

J is TRBJ2-1 and V is TRBV11-3, with TRBD2 matching 7 bases. V lost 1 base and J lost 0; bases outside the gene matches: 0. Germline lookup yields CDR1 SGHNT and CDR2 YENEEA. There are 15 residues in the CDR3. CDR3 protein: CASSLGTSSYNEQFF. Written as DNA, the CDR3 is TGTGCCAGCAGCTTAGGGACTAGCTCCTACAATGAGCAGTTCTTC.

The chain has TRBV30 and TRBJ1-1, with D unresolved. This CDR3 comprises 13 residues. Trimming stripped 3 bases from V and 0 bases from J, with 8 bases between. The V gene's germline CDR1 is GTSNPN and CDR2 SVGIG (reference sequence). The DNA of the CDR3 is TGTGCCTGGAGCAGCCTCATGAACACTGAAGCTTTCTTT. Its translation is CAWSSLMNTEAFF.

V usage is TRBV2 and J usage is TRBJ1-4, with 10 bases identical to TRBD1. The V gene's germline CDR1 is SNHLY and CDR2 FYNNEI. The CDR3 totals 14 residues. J gave up 7 bases and V 5 bases, and 4 bases lay outside the gene matches. The CDR3 spells CASSRTGGIEKLFF. CDR3 DNA sequence: TGTGCCAGCAGTAGGACAGGGGGGATTGAAAAACTGTTTTTT.

Details on this clone: Relative to the germline gene, one junction end is altered; a read error may explain this. This chain joins TRBV7-2 and TRBJ1-2; 9 positions match TRBD1. CDR3 length: 15 residues. In germline, CDR1 is SGHTA, CDR2 FQGNSA. The CDR3 is CASNLHTGGDYGYTF. CDR3 nucleotide sequence: TGTGCCAGCAACTTACATACAGGGGGCGACTATGGCTACACCTTC. Complete variable domain (other parts from reference TRBV7-2 and TRBJ1-2): GAGVSQSPSNKVTEKGKDVELRCDPISGHTALYWYRQSLGQGLEFLIYFQGNSAPDKSGLPSDRFSAERTGGSVSTLTIQRTQQEDSAVYLCASNLHTGGDYGYTFGSGTRLTVV.

The rearrangement links TRBV20-1 to TRBJ2-3; no definite D call. Trimming removed 5 bases from V and 8 bases from J, with 8 bases in between. The CDR3 sequence is 10 residues long. The germline V gene encodes CDR1 DFQATT and CDR2 SNEGSKA (reference sequence). The CDR3 spells CSAVLGTQYF. CDR3 nucleotides: TGCAGTGCTGTCTTGGGTACGCAGTATTTT.

This clone was recorded a few times. This CDR3 reads CASSPGGNYEQYF. The CDR3 DNA reads as TGTGCCAGCTCACCGGGAGGGAACTACGAGCAGTACTTC. This chain links TRBV18 with TRBJ2-7; 7 nucleotides agree with TRBD2. The germline V gene has CDR1 KGHSH and CDR2 LQKENI. CDR3 length: 13 amino acids. V lost 3 bases and J lost 3; bases outside the gene matches: 2.

This chain joins TRBV30 and TRBJ1-6; 10 bases agree with TRBD1. The ends lost 5 bases at V and 9 bases at J; junction bases unmatched: 13. The CDR3 consists of 16 residues. The germline V gene encodes CDR1 GTSNPN and CDR2 SVGIG (reference sequence). The DNA of the CDR3 is TGTGCCTGGCGACCCTCCCCGGGACAGGGGAGTTCACCCCTCCACTTT. This codes for CAWRPSPGQGSSPLHF.

The chain uses TRBV27 and TRBJ2-7; D perhaps matches TRBD2 (6 bases). The CDR3 has 16 residues. CDR1 is MNHEY, CDR2 SMNVEV, per germline (reference sequence). The V end lost 4 bases, the J end lost 3 bases, and 19 bases lay between the germline ends. CDR3 in DNA: TGTGCCAGCAGTTCGGGTGGAGGGCTGATCTTCTACGAGCAGTACTTC. Amino acids: CASSSGGGLIFYEQYF.

The rearrangement joins TRBV7-2 to TRBJ1-3; D call uncertain. This CDR3 is 16 amino acids long. V lost 5 bases and J 1 base, leaving 15 bases between the germline ends. CDR1 SGHTA and CDR2 FQGNSA come from the germline V gene. The CDR3 bases are TGTGCCAGCAGCCCAGACGGGAAACTGTCTGGAAACACCATATATTTT. Encoded protein: CASSPDGKLSGNTIYF.

The V gene is TRBV5-1, the J gene TRBJ1-1; D is undetermined. Germline V gene sequence: CDR1 SGHRS, CDR2 YFSETQ. The V end was cut by 2 bases, the J end by 6 bases, with 8 bases between. This CDR3 spans 12 amino acids. In nucleotides, the CDR3 is TGCGCCAGCAGCTTTAGTGGGGCTGAAGCTTTCTTT. Amino acids: CASSFSGAEAFF. Variable domain in full (rest from reference TRBV5-1 and TRBJ1-1): KAGVTQTPRYLIKTRGQQVTLSCSPISGHRSVSWYQQTPGQGLQFLFEYFSETQRNKGNFPGRFSGRQFSNSRSEMNVSTLELGDSALYLCASSFSGAEAFFGQGTRLTVV.

J is TRBJ1-5 and V is TRBV2, with D possibly being TRBD1 (5 bases). V was trimmed by 7 bases and J by 9 bases, leaving 16 bases between them. Germline loops: CDR1 SNHLY, CDR2 FYNNEI. CDR3 length equals 13 residues. The CDR3 sequence: CASNQDTGGPQHF. CDR3 nucleotide sequence: TGTGCCAGCAACCAGGACACAGGTGGGCCCCAGCATTTT.

The chain carries TRBV7-2 and TRBJ1-5; D is ambiguous. CDR1 and CDR2 from the germline V gene are SGHTA and FQGNSA. There are 13 residues in the CDR3. V dropped 5 bases and J dropped 4 bases, with 9 bases sitting between them. The CDR3 nucleotides are TGTGCCAGCAGCCCCCGCCCAAATCAGCCCCAGCATTTT. Protein product: CASSPRPNQPQHF. The complete variable domain, with remaining parts taken from reference TRBV7-2 and TRBJ1-5, reads GAGVSQSPSNKVTEKGKDVELRCDPISGHTALYWYRQSLGQGLEFLIYFQGNSAPDKSGLPSDRFSAERTGGSVSTLTIQRTQQEDSAVYLCASSPRPNQPQHFGDGTRLSIL.

CDR3: CASSLTTDTEAFF. As DNA, the CDR3 is TGTGCCAGCAGCCTGACGACAGACACTGAAGCTTTCTTT. This rearrangement joins TRBV5-6 to TRBJ1-1; possible D gene TRBD1, 5 bases. Trimming took 4 bases from V and 3 from J, leaving 10 bases between them. CDR1 and CDR2 from the germline V gene are SGHDT and YYEEEE. The CDR3 is 13 residues long.

On this clone: The junction does not match germline at one end; this may be a read error. This chain links TRBV6-1 with TRBJ1-2; D perhaps matches TRBD1 (5 bases). The CDR3 has 13 residues. Germline V gene lookup returns CDR1 MNHNS and CDR2 SASEGT. The CDR3 here is CASSDKGRASTDF. The CDR3 coding sequence is TGTGCCAGCAGTGATAAGGGACGTGCCTCGACCGACTTC.

This clone was counted once. This rearrangement joins TRBV5-8 to TRBJ1-4; D unresolved. V was clipped by 1 base and J by 6 bases, with 4 bases between them. The germline CDR1 and CDR2 sequences are SGHTS and YDEGEE. The CDR3 extends over 12 amino acids. The CDR3: CASSLTDEKLFF. CDR3 bases: TGTGCCAGCAGCTTGACAGATGAAAAACTGTTTTTT.

The V and J genes are TRBV4-1 and TRBJ2-5; a possible D gene is TRBD2 (6 bases). This CDR3 spans 17 amino acids. V was shortened by 1 base and J by 5 bases, with 20 bases between the two germline ends. Germline-derived CDR1 and CDR2 are MGHRA and YSYEKL. CDR3 sequence reads: CASSQGGLAGSVETQYF. DNA for the CDR3: TGCGCCAGCAGCCAAGGAGGTTTGGCGGGATCGGTGGAGACCCAGTACTTC.

The chain links TRBV10-3 to TRBJ2-1; D possibly corresponds to TRBD1 (6 bases). V was shortened by 10 bases and J by 2 bases, with 15 bases between the two germline ends. This CDR3 comprises 14 residues. The germline CDR1 and CDR2 sequences are ENHRY and SYGVKD. Here the CDR3 DNA reads TGTGCCACCATAAGGGCAGGGGCCTACAATGAGCAGTTCTTC. Translated, it gives CATIRAGAYNEQFF.

V gene TRBV29-1 combines with J gene TRBJ1-2; D is uncertain. V lost 4 bases to trimming and J lost 4 bases, with 7 bases between them. The CDR3 consists of 11 residues. Germline V gene data show CDR1 as SQVTM and CDR2 as ANQGSEA. The CDR3 coding sequence is TGCAGCGTTGCGCGACTCTATGGCTACACCTTC. Translating it yields CSVARLYGYTF.

The CDR3 bases are TGTGCCAGCAGTAGGCAAAGCGAGCAGTACTTC. Its protein product is CASSRQSEQYF. The V gene is TRBV6-6, the J gene TRBJ2-7; D is undetermined. Germline V gene lookup returns CDR1 MNHNY and CDR2 SVGAGI (reference sequence). CDR3 size: 11 residues. Trimming cost V 5 bases and J 6 bases, with 8 bases left between them.

This clone was recorded only once. V gene TRBV19 combines with J gene TRBJ2-3; the D gene is possibly TRBD2 (6 bases). Trimming shortened V by 5 bases and J by 0 bases, and 18 bases separated the two germline ends. The length of the CDR3 is 17 residues. Germline CDR1 reads LNHDA; CDR2 reads SQIVND (reference sequence). This CDR3 is CASSWDFLGTSTDTQYF. For the CDR3, the DNA is TGTGCCAGTAGTTGGGACTTCCTGGGAACTAGCACAGATACGCAGTATTTT.

A single count supports this clone. This sequence joins TRBV19 and TRBJ1-3, with a weak D call TRBD1 (5 bases). From germline, CDR1 is LNHDA and CDR2 SQIVND (reference sequence). The CDR3 consists of 14 residues. Trimming removed 0 bases at V and 8 bases at J, with 11 bases between. The CDR3 loop reads CASSIDLEGHTIYF. CDR3 sequence (DNA): TGTGCCAGTAGTATAGATCTGGAGGGACACACCATATATTTT.

The rearrangement uses TRBV30 and TRBJ1-5; unclear D gene. V was cut by 0 bases and J by 6 bases, with 12 bases left in between. Germline values: CDR1 GTSNPN, CDR2 SVGIG (reference sequence). This CDR3 contains 14 residues. As DNA, the CDR3 is TGTGCCTGGAGTGTCGGCAGGCGGGGTCAGCCCCAGCATTTT. As protein: CAWSVGRRGQPQHF.